Below, 21 T cell receptor beta chains from the same sample are listed, as sequenced in a study of OX40 agonist ivuxolimab in advanced cancers. The assay was immunoSEQ multiplex PCR, and TCRdb's table has in-frame clones only and misses some. The sample has around 66,000 clones, approximately 82% seen once. Specimen: CD4+ or CD8+ T cells sorted from blood, collected in a trial of the OX40 agonist ivuxolimab. These receptors all come from an adult with an advanced solid tumor such as melanoma, head and neck, liver or kidney cancer.

V and J are TRBV19 and TRBJ2-1; 10 bases align to TRBD1. V was pared by 5 bases and J by 2 bases, with 9 bases of the junction left unmatched. Germline assignment: CDR1 LNHDA and CDR2 SQIVND (reference sequence). This CDR3 contains 17 residues. The CDR3 DNA reads TGTGCCAGTAGTCCGCCCCGGACAGGGGGAGCCTACAATGAGCAGTTCTTC. Its translation is CASSPPRTGGAYNEQFF.

The rearrangement joins TRBV28 to TRBJ1-4, with 8 bases matching TRBD1. CDR1 is MDHEN, CDR2 SYDVKM, per germline. V was pared by 5 bases and J by 8 bases, with 10 bases of the junction left unmatched. The CDR3 consists of 15 residues. In DNA, the CDR3 is TGTGCCAGCAGTCGGCCGACAGGGGCTCTCGAAAAACTGTTTTTT. Translation gives CASSRPTGALEKLFF.

The gene calls are TRBV6-5 and TRBJ1-1, with TRBD1 matching 8 bases. CDR1 and CDR2 (germline): MNHEY, SVGAGI. J gave up 11 bases and V 6 bases, and 5 bases lay outside the gene matches. This CDR3 region has 11 residues. The CDR3 DNA reads as TGTGCCAGCAGCAATGGACAGGGTGCTTTCTTT. Encoded protein: CASSNGQGAFF.

The V call is TRBV28, the J call TRBJ1-1; a weak D match, TRBD1 (6 bases). Deletions cut 2 bases from V and 5 bases from J, with 12 bases between. Germline CDR1 is MDHEN and CDR2 is SYDVKM. The CDR3 sequence is 14 residues long. This CDR3 is CASSLRQGSTEAFF. In nucleotides, the CDR3 is TGTGCCAGCAGTTTAAGGCAGGGGTCTACTGAAGCTTTCTTT.

The rearrangement joins TRBV28 to TRBJ1-2; 8 positions agree with TRBD1. Per germline, CDR1 MDHEN and CDR2 SYDVKM. CDR3 length: 15 residues. Trimming cost V 6 bases and J 0 bases; bases outside gene matches: 6. The CDR3 spells CASRTGERANYGYTF. The CDR3 nucleotides are TGTGCCAGCAGGACAGGGGAACGAGCTAACTATGGCTACACCTTC.

The chain uses TRBV6-5 and TRBJ1-6; TRBD1 aligns across 9 bases. The length of the CDR3 is 15 residues. After removal of 4 bases from V and 9 bases from J, the junction contained 7 bases not matched to a gene. The V gene's germline CDR1 is MNHEY and CDR2 SVGAGI. This CDR3 reads CASSLSGTGSSPLHF. DNA for the CDR3: TGTGCCAGCAGTTTATCCGGGACAGGGAGTTCACCCCTCCACTTT.

This clone has just a few counts. The chain has TRBV5-6 and TRBJ2-3; the D is unclear. V was cut by 0 bases and J by 12 bases, with 11 bases left in between. The CDR3 is made up of 12 amino acids. CDR1 and CDR2 (germline): SGHDT, YYEEEE. This CDR3 is CASSLGPLTQYF. For the CDR3, the DNA is TGTGCCAGCAGCTTGGGGCCCCTTACCCAGTATTTT. The entire variable domain, with the rest obtained from reference TRBV5-6 and TRBJ2-3, is as follows: DAGVTQSPTHLIKTRGQQVTLRCSPKSGHDTVSWYQQALGQGPQFIFQYYEEEERQRGNFPDRFSGHQFPNYSSELNVNALLLGDSALYLCASSLGPLTQYFGPGTRLTVL.

This sequence joins TRBV5-1 and TRBJ1-3; D not resolved. The CDR3 loop spans 15 amino acids. The V end lost 1 base, the J end lost 1 base, and 9 bases lay between the germline ends. Per germline, CDR1 SGHRS and CDR2 YFSETQ. CDR3 sequence reads: CASSLTTYSGNTIYF. DNA for the CDR3: TGCGCCAGCAGCTTGACGACCTATTCTGGAAACACCATATATTTT.

The rearrangement links TRBV15 to TRBJ2-1; the match to TRBD2 covers 12 bases. There are 16 residues in the CDR3. The germline V gene has CDR1 LNHNV and CDR2 YYDKDF (reference sequence). Trimming cost V 3 bases and J 8 bases; bases outside gene matches: 8. In DNA, the CDR3 is TGTGCCACCAGCAGGGGGATGACTAGCGGGAGCGATGAGCAGTTCTTC. This gives the protein CATSRGMTSGSDEQFF.

The CDR3 sequence is CASSAPPGTGNTIYF. In nucleotides, the CDR3 is TGTGCCAGCAGTGCCCCTCCTGGGACGGGAAACACCATATATTTT. The V call is TRBV9, the J call TRBJ1-3; a possible D gene is TRBD1 (5 bases). V gave up 5 bases and J gave up 4 bases, with 16 bases separating them. The CDR3 has 15 residues. In germline, CDR1 is SGDLS, CDR2 YYNGEE. Complete variable domain (other parts from reference TRBV9 and TRBJ1-3): DSGVTQTPKHLITATGQRVTLRCSPRSGDLSVYWYQQSLDQGLQFLIQYYNGEERAKGNILERFSAQQFPDLHSELNLSSLELGDSALYFCASSAPPGTGNTIYFGEGSWLTVV.

The V call is TRBV30, the J call TRBJ1-1, with 8 nucleotides matching TRBD1. The CDR3 is 17 amino acids. Trimming took 0 bases from V and 0 from J; bases not matched to a gene: 9. Germline CDR1 and CDR2: GTSNPN and SVGIG (reference sequence). CDR3 coding DNA: TGTGCCTGGAGTGTACTTGGACAGGGAAGTTTGAACACTGAAGCTTTCTTT. Translated, it gives CAWSVLGQGSLNTEAFF. Drawing the rest from reference TRBV30 and TRBJ1-1, the complete variable domain is SQTIHQWPATLVQPVGSPLSLECTVEGTSNPNLYWYRQAAGRGLQLLFYSVGIGQISSEVPQNLSASRPQDRQFILSSKKLLLSDSGFYLCAWSVLGQGSLNTEAFFGQGTRLTVV.

J is TRBJ2-2 and V is TRBV5-1; weak D call: TRBD2 (5 bases). CDR3 length: 14 residues. Germline V lookup: CDR1 SGHRS, CDR2 YFSETQ. The germline V and J ends were trimmed by 5 bases and 5 bases, with 13 bases remaining between them. The CDR3 nucleotides read TGCGCCAGCAGTACTGGACTTACAACCGGGGAGCTGTTTTTT. Residues: CASSTGLTTGELFF.

This clone was observed once. The V gene is TRBV4-2, the J gene TRBJ2-1; possibly TRBD1 or TRBD2 for D (5 bases each). V lost 1 base and J lost 4, with 11 bases in between. This CDR3 has 15 amino acids. Germline CDR1 LGHNA, CDR2 YNFKEQ. This chain's CDR3 is CASSQGLGDYNEQFF. CDR3 DNA sequence: TGTGCCAGCAGCCAAGGGCTGGGGGATTACAATGAGCAGTTCTTC.

The sample holds one count of this clone. The J gene is TRBJ1-3, the V gene TRBV5-1; maybe TRBD1 (6 bases). Germline CDR1 is SGHRS and CDR2 is YFSETQ. CDR3 size: 16 residues. V dropped 0 bases and J dropped 3 bases, with 13 bases sitting between them. CDR3 in DNA: TGCGCCAGCAGCTTGGCCGGGGGGGCTGGTGGAAACACCATATATTTT. Its protein is CASSLAGGAGGNTIYF.

The chain couples TRBV7-2 to TRBJ1-1; maybe TRBD1 (5 bases). There are 14 residues in the CDR3. Germline V lookup: CDR1 SGHTA, CDR2 FQGNSA. V lost 5 bases and J 5 bases, leaving 15 bases between the germline ends. The CDR3 spells CASSPGGGGTEAFF. CDR3 nucleotide sequence: TGTGCCAGCAGCCCAGGTGGGGGAGGGACTGAAGCTTTCTTT.

The chain combines TRBV2 with TRBJ2-3; 11 bases map to TRBD2. The germline V gene has CDR1 SNHLY and CDR2 FYNNEI. This CDR3 region has 15 residues. The V gene end was trimmed by 5 bases and the J gene end by 4 bases; junction bases not matched to a gene: 5. CDR3 sequence: CASSLSGGAADTQYF. The DNA for the CDR3 is TGTGCCAGCAGTCTTAGCGGGGGGGCCGCAGATACGCAGTATTTT.

The V call is TRBV6-1, the J call TRBJ1-5, with 9 bases that match TRBD1. The CDR3 totals 14 residues. CDR1 MNHNS and CDR2 SASEGT come from the germline V gene. J lost 3 bases, V lost 8 bases, and 5 bases had no gene match. The CDR3, as DNA: TGTGCCAGCGCCAGGACAGGGGTCAATCAGCCCCAGCATTTT. Residues: CASARTGVNQPQHF.

The rearrangement uses TRBV5-1 and TRBJ1-6; D unclear. Germline CDR1 SGHRS, CDR2 YFSETQ. The CDR3 covers 14 residues. V was clipped by 3 bases and J by 10 bases, with 14 bases between them. The DNA for the CDR3 is TGCGCCAGCAGCTCCTTGGGAAGAGGATCACCCCTCCACTTT. Encoded protein: CASSSLGRGSPLHF.

The count of this clone is one. The chain recombines TRBV27 with TRBJ2-2, with 12 positions matching TRBD2. The germline CDR1 and CDR2 sequences are MNHEY and SMNVEV (reference sequence). This CDR3 comprises 15 residues. Germline trimming cut 3 bases from V and 6 bases from J; bases unmatched to any gene: 2. CDR3 protein: CASSFGLAGPGELFF. The CDR3 DNA sequence: TGTGCCAGCAGTTTCGGACTAGCGGGACCCGGGGAGCTGTTTTTT.

The rearrangement uses TRBV7-2 and TRBJ2-3, with 7 bases matching TRBD1. V lost 3 bases, J lost 6 bases, and 3 bases stayed unmatched. This CDR3 has 13 amino acids. Germline V gene sequence: CDR1 SGHTA, CDR2 FQGNSA. As DNA, the CDR3 is TGTGCCAGCAGCTTCAAAGGGGGCGATACGCAGTATTTT. Amino acid sequence: CASSFKGGDTQYF.

V usage is TRBV7-2 and J usage is TRBJ2-7, with D maybe TRBD2 (7 bases). V was cut by 3 bases and J by 4 bases, with 16 bases left in between. Germline V lookup: CDR1 SGHTA, CDR2 FQGNSA. The CDR3 contains 15 residues. CDR3 bases: TGTGCCAGCAGCTTTATGGGGGGGCAGGGATACGAGCAGTACGTC. Protein: CASSFMGGQGYEQYV.